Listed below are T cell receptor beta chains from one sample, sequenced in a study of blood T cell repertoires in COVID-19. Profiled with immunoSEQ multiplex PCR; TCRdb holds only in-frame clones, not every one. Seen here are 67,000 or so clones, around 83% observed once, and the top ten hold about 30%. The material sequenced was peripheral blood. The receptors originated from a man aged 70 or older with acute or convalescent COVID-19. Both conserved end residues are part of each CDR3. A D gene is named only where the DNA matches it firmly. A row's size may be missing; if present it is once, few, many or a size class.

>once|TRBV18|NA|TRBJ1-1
TGTGCCAGCTCACCACCGAGTAAAAGGGGCACTGAAGCTTTCTTT
CASSPPSKRGTEAFF
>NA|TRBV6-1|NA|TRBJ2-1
TGTGCCAGCAGTGATGCCGGGAGCAATGAGCAGTTCTTC
CASSDAGSNEQFF
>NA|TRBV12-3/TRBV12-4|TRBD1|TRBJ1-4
TGTGCCAGCCGGACGGACAGGGATGAAAAACTGTTTTTT
CASRTDRDEKLFF
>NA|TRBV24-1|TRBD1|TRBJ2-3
TGTGCCACCAGTGAGAGGGGGACAGGGGGCGCAGATACGCAGTATTTT
CATSERGTGGADTQYF
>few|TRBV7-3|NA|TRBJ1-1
TGTGCCAGCAGCGGGGGAGGATTTAACACTGAAGCTTTCTTT
CASSGGGFNTEAFF
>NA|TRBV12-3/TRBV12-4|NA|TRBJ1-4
TGTGCCAGCACCGTAAATAATGAAAAACTGTTTTTT
CASTVNNEKLFF
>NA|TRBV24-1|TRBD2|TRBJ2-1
TGTGCCACCAGTGATCCGACGACTAGCGGGATAATCGATGAGCAGTTCTTC
CATSDPTTSGIIDEQFF
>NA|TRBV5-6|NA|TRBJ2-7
TGTGCCAGCAGCTTGACAGGAATCCACGAGCAGTACTTC
CASSLTGIHEQYF
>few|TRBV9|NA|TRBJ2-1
TGTGCCAGCAGCCTCCCGGTGATAACCGGCGGCTACAATGAGCAGTTCTTC
CASSLPVITGGYNEQFF
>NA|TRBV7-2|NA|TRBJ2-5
TGTGCCAGCAGCTCTTCTAGGGGCCAAGAGACCCAGTACTTC
CASSSSRGQETQYF
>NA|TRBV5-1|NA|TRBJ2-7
TGCGCCAGCAGCTTGGAGACGGCGAGGGAGCAGTACTTC
CASSLETAREQYF
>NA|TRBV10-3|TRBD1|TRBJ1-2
TGTGCCACCCTAGGGACAGGGATTAACTATGGCTACACCTTC
CATLGTGINYGYTF
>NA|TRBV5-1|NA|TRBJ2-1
TGCGCCAGCAGCTTGATAGTCGGAGTAGAGCAGTTCTTC
CASSLIVGVEQFF
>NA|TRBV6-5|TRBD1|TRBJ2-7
TGTGCCAGCAGTTACTCAGGACAGGGGGCGCGAGAGCAGTACTTC
CASSYSGQGAREQYF
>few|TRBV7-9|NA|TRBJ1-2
TGTGCCAGCAGCTTAGCCGCGTTGGGGGCCCGAACCTTC
CASSLAALGARTF
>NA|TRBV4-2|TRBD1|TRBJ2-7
TGTGCCAGCAGCCAAGACGAACAGGGGGCGCCCGAGCAGTACTTC
CASSQDEQGAPEQYF
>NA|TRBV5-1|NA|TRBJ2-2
TGCGCCAGCAGCCCTACTACTACCGGGGAGCTGTTTTTT
CASSPTTTGELFF
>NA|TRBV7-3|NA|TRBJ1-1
TGTGCCAGCAGCTTAGGGCCTGTCGACACTGAAGCTTTCTTT
CASSLGPVDTEAFF
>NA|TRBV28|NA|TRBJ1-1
TGTGCCAGCATAGGGGGGAACACTGAAGCTTTCTTT
CASIGGNTEAFF
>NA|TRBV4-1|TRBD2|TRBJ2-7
TGCGCCAGCAGCCAAGATCCAAGCGGGAGGTCCTACGAGCAGTACTTC
CASSQDPSGRSYEQYF
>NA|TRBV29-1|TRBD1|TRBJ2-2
TGCAGCGTCGGATACAGGGGGCAGGAGCTGTTTTTT
CSVGYRGQELFF
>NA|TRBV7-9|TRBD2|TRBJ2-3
TGTGCCAGCAGCTTATCTACGGGAGGGATCACAGATACGCAGTATTTT
CASSLSTGGITDTQYF
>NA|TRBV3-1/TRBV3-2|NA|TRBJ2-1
TGTGCCAGCAGCCTGGTTAGCGGAGCCATCCATGAGCAGTTCTTC
CASSLVSGAIHEQFF
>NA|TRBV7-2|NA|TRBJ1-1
TGTGCCAGCAGCTTCCGTGGACAGCTGAACACTGAAGCTTTCTTT
CASSFRGQLNTEAFF
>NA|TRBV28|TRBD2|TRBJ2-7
TGTGCCAGCAGTTTGGCCGGGACTAGCGGGGCCTCCTACGAGCAGTACTTC
CASSLAGTSGASYEQYF
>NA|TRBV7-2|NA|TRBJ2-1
TGTGCCAGCACCCGTAATAGCGGTAACAATGAGCAGTTCTTC
CASTRNSGNNEQFF
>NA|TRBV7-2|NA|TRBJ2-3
TGTGCCAGCAGCTTAGGGGGGCTGCGCACAGATACGCAGTATTTT
CASSLGGLRTDTQYF
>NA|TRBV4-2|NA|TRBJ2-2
TGTGCCAGCAGCCATCTGCAGGCCACCGGGGAGCTGTTTTTT
CASSHLQATGELFF
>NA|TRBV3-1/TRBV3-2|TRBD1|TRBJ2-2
TGTGCCAGCAGCCAAGATGCGACAGGGTCCGGGGAGCTGTTTTTT
CASSQDATGSGELFF